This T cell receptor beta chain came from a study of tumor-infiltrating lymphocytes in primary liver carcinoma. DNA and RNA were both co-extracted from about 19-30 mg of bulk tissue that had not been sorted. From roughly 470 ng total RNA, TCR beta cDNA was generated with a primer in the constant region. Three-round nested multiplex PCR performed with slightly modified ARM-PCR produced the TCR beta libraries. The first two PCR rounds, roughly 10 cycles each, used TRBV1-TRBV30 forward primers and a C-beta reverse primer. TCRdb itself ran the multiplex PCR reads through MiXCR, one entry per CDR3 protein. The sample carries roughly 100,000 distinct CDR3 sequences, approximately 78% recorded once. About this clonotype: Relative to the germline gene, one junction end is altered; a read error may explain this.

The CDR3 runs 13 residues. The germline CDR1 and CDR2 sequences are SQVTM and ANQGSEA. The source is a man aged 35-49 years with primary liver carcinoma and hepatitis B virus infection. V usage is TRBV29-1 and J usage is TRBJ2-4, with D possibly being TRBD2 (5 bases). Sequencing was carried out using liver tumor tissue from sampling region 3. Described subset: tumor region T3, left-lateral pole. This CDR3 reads CSGLGERKNIQYF. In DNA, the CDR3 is TGCAGCGGATTAGGTGAGCGGAAGAACATCCAGTACTTC.